This paragraph covers one T cell receptor (beta chain) sequence. The sample holds a few counts of this clone. It has no known antigen specificity. Base quality data are lacking; no much larger clone is found one base away. Libraries were made using the immunoSEQ multiplex PCR assay. T cell repertoires were profiled with deep sequencing of rearranged TCR beta loci together with multiparametric flow cytometry. In its TCRdb copy, this immuneACCESS table keeps in-frame sequences only and misses some clones. Where compared with another copy, unresolved V genes explain less than half of these, and the others have no known cause. The sample table lists over 50,000 clones, roughly 86% of them with a count of one. The top ten hold roughly 2.3% of the sample. The data belong to a study of lymphopenia after photon versus proton radiotherapy (dated by TCRdb to the late 2010s). In the study overall: Photon and proton radiation therapy were compared by the study for their immunological effects in patients with gastrointestinal tumors who developed high-grade lymphopenia. The cohort included 15 to 20 patients with gastrointestinal tumors who developed lymphopenia after receiving either photon or proton therapy. The goal of the study was to describe how the two radiation modalities differ in their effects on the immune system.

Study-level results and caveats: After the lymphocyte count nadir, repertoires from photon-treated patients showed oligoclonal expansion, particularly of CD8+ Temra cells, and this expansion drove the decline in diversity. Among patients across the cohort who died, overall survival time showed an inverse correlation with a larger post-nadir drop in TCR diversity. The survival association was assessed only in patients who died, and the authors presented better survival with proton therapy as a possibility rather than a demonstrated result. Proton-treated patients stayed relatively stable during treatment, while photon-treated patients lost naive T cells and TCR diversity and gained effector/memory populations.

The CDR3 runs 14 amino acids, cysteine and phenylalanine included. Here the CDR3 DNA is all that survives: 42 bases in frame from base 1. V is reduced by 2 bases and J by 0 bases, leaving a spacing of 7 bases between them. The germline V gene yields MGHRA for CDR1 and YSYEKL for CDR2. Recombination connected TRBV4-1 to TRBJ1-1, with no D gene named confidently. The sequences come from peripheral blood, collected from a patient treated with photon-based radiotherapy. The source of this sequence is a man in his forties with gastric cancer. The CDR3 in this case is CASSQSALNTEAFF. The DNA sequence is given as TGCGCCAGCAGCCAATCCGCACTGAACACTGAAGCTTTCTTT.